This TCR beta chain stems from a study of T-cell reconstitution after alpha-beta-depleted transplantation in children. Ten or more counts support this clonotype. Antigen: not known. It was with unique molecular identifiers that the TCRbeta library was prepared. TCRdb reanalysed the PCR reads using MiXCR and keeps one entry per CDR3 protein. The sample carries some 120,000 distinct CDR3 sequences, 20% to 25% recorded once. Trimming shortened V by 0 bases and J by 4 bases, and 22 bases separated the two germline ends. This CDR3 contains 18 residues. Germline CDR1 and CDR2: SGHVS and FQNEAQ. The study's findings and limits: T-cell numbers and diversity one year post-transplant derived largely from freshly generated T cells. Where some patients showed high TCRbeta diversity at day 60, it came from recipient T cells and thymic progenitors that had survived. At around two months after transplant, the alpha-beta T cells were reportedly derived from several hundred expanded clones that came from non-depleted graft cells.

The sequencing used PBMCs, mostly from graft donor cells, collected 180 days after TCRalphabeta/CD19-depleted stem cell transplant. The V call is TRBV7-8, the J call TRBJ2-7; D is possibly TRBD2 (5 bases). This TCR came from a male patient under 10 years old who had a stem cell transplant for chronic granulomatous disease, so the T cells may come from the graft donor. The CDR3 loop reads CASSLANKGQEKRYEQYF. CDR3 DNA: TGTGCCAGCAGCTTAGCGAATAAAGGGCAGGAAAAGCGGTACGAGCAGTACTTC.